This T cell receptor beta chain was found in a study of beta chain features in type 1 diabetes. Overall study findings and caveats: There were fewer insertions and more deletions at the VDJ junctions of type 1 diabetes patients.

Isolated RNA was reverse transcribed in full, so expressed TCRB transcripts were sequenced. Sequencing was performed with immunoSEQ multiplex PCR; in TCRdb, only in-frame clones are kept and a portion is missing. The sample includes around 340,000 clones, roughly 21% of them seen just once. The CDR3 sequence is 15 residues long. V shed 4 bases, J shed 0 bases, and the junction held 4 bases outside the gene matches. Germline V gene data show CDR1 as SGHRS and CDR2 as YFSETQ. This clone was picked up a small number of times. Its specificity is not known. Every single donor gave one heparinised blood draw, and these averaged approximately 110 mL.

V is TRBV5-1 and J is TRBJ2-1; 7 nucleotides agree with TRBD2. The sample comprised naive CD4+ T cells from blood. This receptor was identified in a woman aged 18-29 years in good health. CDR3 DNA: TGCGCCAGCAGCAGCGGGACCCCCTCCTACAATGAGCAGTTCTTC. It yields the protein CASSSGTPSYNEQFF.